The rows below give T cell receptor beta chains drawn from one sample of a study of cytomegalovirus exposure and HLA in healthy donors. Method: immunoSEQ multiplex PCR; TCRdb's copy keeps in-frame clones and lacks some. The sample has 250,000 to 350,000 clones; about nine tenths are singletons. Sequencing was carried out using PBMCs. Every receptor here comes from a middle-aged man in good health and CMV-seropositive. Both conserved end residues are part of each CDR3. The D gene is left open where the match is weak. Clone size is not always given. Where it is, it says once, few, many or a class for expanded clones.

len,d_gene,v_gene,abundance,j_gene,CDR3aa,CDR3nt
13,-,TRBV18,-,TRBJ2-7,CASSPPEGPEQYF,TGTGCCAGCTCACCACCGGAGGGGCCAGAGCAGTACTTC
13,TRBD1,TRBV28,-,TRBJ2-7,CASSIRDSMRTFF,TGTGCCAGCAGCATCCGGGACAGCATGAGGACTTTCTTC
16,-,TRBV5-1,-,TRBJ1-4,CASSLGYRGTNEKLFF,TGCGCCAGCAGCTTGGGTTATAGGGGTACTAATGAAAAACTGTTTTTT
15,-,TRBV5-4,-,TRBJ1-4,CATHSVGGQEEKLFF,TGTGCCACCCACTCGGTCGGAGGGCAGGAGGAAAAACTGTTTTTT
13,TRBD2,TRBV7-7,once,TRBJ2-1,CASSLAGLSEQFF,TGTGCTAGCAGCTTAGCGGGACTCTCAGAGCAGTTCTTC
13,-,TRBV6-5,-,TRBJ2-7,CASRVPAGYEQYF,TGTGCCAGCAGAGTCCCAGCAGGCTACGAGCAGTACTTC
14,TRBD2,TRBV5-1,-,TRBJ2-1,CASSLAGGPYEQFF,TGCGCCAGCAGCTTAGCGGGAGGGCCTTATGAGCAGTTCTTC
16,TRBD2,TRBV9,-,TRBJ2-3,CASSAGGAGVTDTQYF,TGTGCCAGCAGCGCCGGTGGAGCGGGAGTCACAGATACGCAGTATTTT
15,-,TRBV7-7,-,TRBJ2-1,CASSPPGGAGTEQFF,TGTGCTAGCAGCCCCCCTGGGGGGGCAGGCACTGAGCAGTTCTTC
15,TRBD1,TRBV18,-,TRBJ1-4,CASSPYRGPNEKLFF,TGTGCCAGCTCACCCTACAGGGGACCTAATGAAAAACTGTTTTTT
13,TRBD1,TRBV28,-,TRBJ2-3,CASSSGQVDTQYF,TGTGCCAGCAGTTCAGGACAGGTGGATACGCAGTATTTT
16,-,TRBV19,-,TRBJ2-2,CASSLQVTLNTGELFF,TGTGCCAGTAGTTTACAGGTGACACTGAACACCGGGGAGCTGTTTTTT
16,TRBD2,TRBV28,-,TRBJ2-7,CASSLSGTSGTYEQYF,TGTGCCAGCAGTTTATCCGGGACTAGCGGTACCTACGAGCAGTACTTC
20,TRBD2,TRBV12-5,-,TRBJ2-7,CASGFGTGTSGRPRCYEQYF,TGTGCTAGTGGTTTTGGGACCGGGACTAGCGGGAGGCCCCGCTGTTACGAGCAGTACTTC
13,-,TRBV7-2,-,TRBJ2-1,CASSSGLYNEQFF,TGTGCCAGCAGCTCTGGACTTTACAATGAGCAGTTCTTC
12,-,TRBV28,-,TRBJ1-5,CASSYLGLPQHF,TGTGCCAGCAGTTACCTCGGTTTGCCCCAGCATTTT
16,-,TRBV11-2,once,TRBJ1-1,CASSPNRLGMNTEAFF,TGTGCCAGCAGCCCTAACAGGTTAGGGATGAACACTGAAGCTTTCTTT
15,TRBD2,TRBV6-4,-,TRBJ2-1,CASSEMSSGSHEQFF,TGTGCCAGCAGTGAAATGTCTAGCGGGAGCCATGAGCAGTTCTTC
13,-,TRBV7-3,-,TRBJ2-5,CASSLTFRETQYF,TGTGCCAGCAGCTTAACGTTTCGGGAGACCCAGTACTTC
14,-,TRBV6-5,-,TRBJ2-1,CASNPWSGYNEQFF,TGTGCCAGCAACCCATGGTCGGGATACAATGAGCAGTTCTTC
15,-,TRBV21-1,-,TRBJ2-7,CASSKVGRQPYEQYF,TGTGCCAGCAGCAAAGTAGGCAGGCAACCCTACGAGCAGTACTTC
15,-,TRBV7-2,-,TRBJ2-6,CASSFRGTGANVLTF,TGTGCCAGCAGCTTTAGGGGTACTGGGGCCAACGTCCTGACTTTC
15,TRBD1,TRBV27,-,TRBJ1-2,CASSLSVAGGGGYTF,TGTGCCAGCAGTTTATCCGTGGCAGGGGGCGGTGGCTACACCTTC
17,-,TRBV6-1,-,TRBJ2-7,CASSVLFRVGSSYEQYF,TGTGCCAGCAGTGTCCTCTTCCGGGTGGGGAGCTCCTACGAGCAGTACTTC
14,TRBD2,TRBV6-4,-,TRBJ2-2,CASSEAGDTGELFF,TGTGCCAGCAGTGAAGCGGGGGACACCGGGGAGCTGTTTTTT
14,TRBD1,TRBV7-9,-,TRBJ2-5,CASSPGTGGETQYF,TGTGCCAGCAGCCCAGGGACAGGGGGAGAGACCCAGTACTTC
17,TRBD2,TRBV4-3,-,TRBJ2-1,CASSQDWNSGSLDEQFF,TGCGCCAGCAGCCAAGATTGGAATAGCGGGAGTCTGGATGAGCAGTTCTTC
16,TRBD1,TRBV5-1,-,TRBJ1-6,CASSVSPGTGGPTLHF,TGCGCCAGCAGCGTTAGCCCCGGGACAGGGGGTCCGACCCTCCACTTT
15,-,TRBV25-1,once,TRBJ2-2,CASSGESVNTGELFF,TGTGCCAGCAGTGGAGAGTCTGTAAACACCGGGGAGCTGTTTTTT
12,TRBD1,TRBV5-6,-,TRBJ2-5,CASSWTGETQYF,TGTGCCAGCAGTTGGACAGGGGAGACCCAGTACTTC
13,TRBD1,TRBV7-9,-,TRBJ2-1,CASSSRQGNEQFF,TGTGCCAGCAGCTCGCGACAGGGGAATGAGCAGTTCTTC
12,-,TRBV7-8,-,TRBJ2-1,CASSLSGGTQFF,TGTGCCAGCAGCTTGTCCGGGGGAACCCAGTTCTTC
14,-,TRBV7-9,-,TRBJ2-7,CASSRVQTDYEQYF,TGTGCCAGCAGCCGAGTCCAGACAGACTACGAGCAGTACTTC
14,-,TRBV27,-,TRBJ2-7,CASSLTPTPHEQYF,TGTGCCAGCAGTCTCACCCCGACTCCCCACGAGCAGTACTTC
12,-,TRBV28,-,TRBJ1-2,CASSTSDYGYTF,-
15,-,TRBV28,-,TRBJ1-1,CASSPAGWVADEAFF,TGTGCCAGCAGTCCAGCAGGTTGGGTGGCCGATGAAGCTTTCTTT
15,-,TRBV29-1,few,TRBJ2-5,CSVHFGGRYQETQYF,TGCAGCGTGCATTTCGGGGGGCGATACCAAGAGACCCAGTACTTC
13,-,TRBV2,-,TRBJ1-3,CASSSGVGNTIYF,TGTGCCAGCAGTTCAGGGGTAGGAAACACCATATATTTT
16,-,TRBV28,-,TRBJ1-3,CASTLGGRAFGNTIYF,TGTGCCAGCACCTTGGGGGGAAGGGCTTTTGGAAACACCATATATTTT
13,-,TRBV6-5,-,TRBJ2-5,CASSQDRGETQYF,TGTGCCAGCAGTCAGGACCGGGGAGAGACCCAGTACTTC
17,TRBD1,TRBV7-2,-,TRBJ2-1,CASSSRTGTGWFNEQFF,TGTGCCAGCAGCTCTCGCACCGGGACAGGGTGGTTCAATGAGCAGTTCTTC